Listed below are T cell receptor beta chains from one sample, sequenced in a study of blood T cell repertoires in COVID-19. This table comes from immunoSEQ multiplex PCR, and its TCRdb copy is limited to in-frame clones, with some not included. The table has 45,000 to 65,000 clones, 89% seen once. Sequenced sample: peripheral blood. The source is a man in his 60s with active COVID-19. Each CDR3 is given with its conserved first and last residue. A D gene is named only where the DNA matches it firmly. Size is stated for part of the rows, as once, few or many counts, or as a class when the clone is expanded.

v_call	clone_size	d_call	j_call	cdr3_nt	cdr3_aa
TRBV6-2/TRBV6-3	.	TRBD1	TRBJ1-2	TGTGCCAGCAGTACCCGGGACAGGGGAGATGGCTACACCTTC	CASSTRDRGDGYTF
TRBV5-1	once	.	TRBJ2-2	TGCGCCAGCAGCCCGGGACAGAACACCGGGGAGCTGTTTTTT	CASSPGQNTGELFF
TRBV18	once	.	TRBJ2-3	TGTGCCAGCTCACCCCAAAGGGGGGGAAACACAGATACGCAGTATTTT	CASSPQRGGNTDTQYF
TRBV3-1/TRBV3-2	.	.	TRBJ1-4	TGTGCCAGCAGCCAAGATGCCAGATATGAAAAACTGTTTTTT	CASSQDARYEKLFF
TRBV5-8	once	TRBD1	TRBJ2-2	TGTGCCAGCAGCTTAGGGACAGGGGGCTTCACCGGGGAGCTGTTTTTT	CASSLGTGGFTGELFF
TRBV28	.	TRBD1	TRBJ1-2	TGTGCCAGCATCGGACAGGGGAGTCGATATGGCTACACCTTC	CASIGQGSRYGYTF
TRBV5-6	.	.	TRBJ2-1	TGTGCCAGCAGCCCAAGCGTAGCGCGGTTCTTC	CASSPSVARFF
TRBV6-5	.	TRBD2	TRBJ2-7	TGTGCCAGCAGTAACCGGGAGGCCTACGAGCAGTACTTC	CASSNREAYEQYF
TRBV19	.	.	TRBJ1-1	TGTGCCAGTAGTACCTCAAGGGGCTGGGCTGAAGCTTTCTTT	CASSTSRGWAEAFF
TRBV9	few	TRBD1	TRBJ1-6	TGTGCCAGCAGCGAGCTCCAGGGGGCTAATTCACCCCTCCACTTT	CASSELQGANSPLHF
TRBV28	few	.	TRBJ1-1	TGTGCCAGCAGCCGGACAAGCTACACTGAAGCTTTCTTT	CASSRTSYTEAFF
TRBV11-1	.	TRBD2	TRBJ2-1	TGTGCCAGCAGCTTCCTGCGGGGGGTGGATGAGCAGTTCTTC	CASSFLRGVDEQFF
TRBV28	.	TRBD2	TRBJ2-2	TGTGCCAGCAGAACTGGACTAGCGGGAGTGACCGGGGAGCTGTTTTTT	CASRTGLAGVTGELFF
TRBV28	.	.	TRBJ2-7	TGTGCCAGCAGTTTCAGCTACGAGCAGTACTTC	CASSFSYEQYF
TRBV9	.	TRBD1	TRBJ2-5	TGTGCCAGCAGCGTCACAGGGGGGAGGGAGACCCAGTACTTC	CASSVTGGRETQYF
TRBV6-6	.	.	TRBJ2-2	TGTGCCAGCAGGAGCGGACTGAACACCGGGGAGCTGTTTTTT	CASRSGLNTGELFF
TRBV18	.	TRBD2	TRBJ2-1	TGTGCCAGCTCACCTCAGCGGGATGGAGAGCAGTTCTTC	CASSPQRDGEQFF
TRBV12-5	.	.	TRBJ2-5	TGTGCTAGTGGTTTGGGACCTACAGGGAACCTCCAGACCCAGTACTTC	CASGLGPTGNLQTQYF
TRBV5-6	few	.	TRBJ2-1	TGTGCCAGCAGCTACTGGGGAGGTAATGAGCAGTTCTTC	CASSYWGGNEQFF
TRBV2	.	TRBD2	TRBJ2-1	TGTGCCAGCAAACCGGGACTACTCAATGAGCAGTTCTTC	CASKPGLLNEQFF
TRBV5-1	.	.	TRBJ2-7	TGCGCCAGCAGCTCAGGGGTGGTGGGGTCCGAGCAGTACTTC	CASSSGVVGSEQYF
TRBV6-2/TRBV6-3	.	TRBD2	TRBJ2-1	TGTGCCAGCAGCCGGGCTAGCGGGAGCAACAATGAGCAGTTCTTC	CASSRASGSNNEQFF
TRBV19	.	.	TRBJ2-7	TGTGCCAGTAGTATCGGACATCCCTCCTACGAGCAGTACTTC	CASSIGHPSYEQYF
TRBV4-1	.	TRBD2	TRBJ2-1	TGCGCCAGCAGCCAACATACTAGCGGGGATTACAATGAGCAGTTCTTC	CASSQHTSGDYNEQFF
TRBV28	once	TRBD1	TRBJ1-2	TGTGCCAGCAGTCCGCCGACAGGGGGCCTAGAATATGGCTACACCTTC	CASSPPTGGLEYGYTF
TRBV7-9	.	TRBD1	TRBJ2-2	TGTGCCAGCAGCGCACAGGGGCCCGGGGAGCTGTTTTTT	CASSAQGPGELFF
TRBV6-2/TRBV6-3	.	.	TRBJ1-2	TGTGCCAGCAGTTACGGGGCGGGAGCTAACTATGGCTACACCTTC	CASSYGAGANYGYTF
TRBV14	.	TRBD1	TRBJ1-2	TGTGCCAGCAGCCAAGTCCAGACAGGGGTTAATGGCTACACCTTC	CASSQVQTGVNGYTF
TRBV20-1	.	.	TRBJ1-2	TGCAGTGCTAGCGATGGCTACACCTTC	CSASDGYTF
TRBV2	.	.	TRBJ2-1	TGTGCCAGCAGTGGATCCCGGGATCTTCATGGGCAGTTCTTC	CASSGSRDLHGQFF
TRBV5-1	.	.	TRBJ2-2	TGCGCCAGCAGCTTGGCCCACAGTCGGTCCGGGGAGCTGTTTTTT	CASSLAHSRSGELFF
TRBV4-3	.	.	TRBJ1-6	TGCGCCAGCAGCGACACGGACAATGATAATTCACCCCTCCACTTT	CASSDTDNDNSPLHF
TRBV28	.	TRBD1	TRBJ1-1	TGTGCCAGCACCCGCTTCCCGGGACAGGAGATGAACACTGAAGCTTTCTTT	CASTRFPGQEMNTEAFF
TRBV4-2	.	.	TRBJ2-5	TGTGCCAGCAGGGCGGGGGAGACCCAGTACTTC	CASRAGETQYF
TRBV4-1	.	.	TRBJ2-3	TGCGCCAGCAGCCAAGATCTAGGGGGAATAGATACGCAGTATTTT	CASSQDLGGIDTQYF
TRBV9	.	TRBD1	TRBJ2-2	TGTGCCAGCAGCGGGGGACAGGGGGCGAACACCGGGGAGCTGTTTTTT	CASSGGQGANTGELFF
TRBV28	once	TRBD1	TRBJ1-2	TGTGCCAGCAGTTACAGGGGACTTGGCTACACCTTC	CASSYRGLGYTF
TRBV4-1	.	.	TRBJ2-5	TGCGCCAGCAGCCAAGTTCCGACAGGCAGAGCTCAAGAGACCCAGTACTTC	CASSQVPTGRAQETQYF
TRBV9	.	.	TRBJ2-3	TGTGCCAGCAGCGTAGTAGGGAGTCGGACAGATACGCAGTATTTT	CASSVVGSRTDTQYF
TRBV10-1	few	TRBD1	TRBJ2-7	TGCGCCACCGCACGCCTGGACAGGGAATGCGAGCAGTACTTC	CATARLDRECEQYF
TRBV7-3	.	.	TRBJ2-3	TGTGCCAGCAGCCCAGGGGCGGGTGTTACGCAGTATTTT	CASSPGAGVTQYF
TRBV5-1	.	.	TRBJ2-7	TGCGCCAGCAGCTTAGCGGGCGAGCAGTACTTC	CASSLAGEQYF
TRBV30	.	TRBD1	TRBJ2-6	TGTGCCTGGGGGGGACAGGGTAGCCCTGGGGCCAACGTCCTGACTTTC	CAWGGQGSPGANVLTF
TRBV9	.	.	TRBJ2-5	TGTGCGTCGGAGGGCCTAGTTCCAGGGACCCAGTACTTC	CASEGLVPGTQYF
TRBV28	.	.	TRBJ2-4	TGTGCCAGCAAGGATAGCGGATCCAAAAACATTCAGTACTTC	CASKDSGSKNIQYF
TRBV6-5	.	TRBD1	TRBJ2-7	TGTGCCAGCAGTCGGGACAGGAGATCCTACGAGCAGTACTTC	CASSRDRRSYEQYF
TRBV28	.	.	TRBJ2-1	TGTGCCAGCAATGTACAGCACAATGAGCAGTTCTTC	CASNVQHNEQFF
TRBV20-1	.	.	TRBJ2-7	TGCAGTGCTAATCGGGACTACGAGCAGTACTTC	CSANRDYEQYF
TRBV6-1	.	.	TRBJ1-5	TGTGCCAGCAGTGAAGTTTGGGGAGGGGGCAATCAGCCCCAGCATTTT	CASSEVWGGGNQPQHF
TRBV28	.	.	TRBJ1-1	TGTGCCAGCAGTTTAAGGGTGGCGGGCACTGAAGCTTTCTTT	CASSLRVAGTEAFF
TRBV19	.	TRBD1	TRBJ2-1	TGTGCCAGTAGTATTGAGGGGACAGTTTACAATGAGCAGTTCTTC	CASSIEGTVYNEQFF
TRBV6-6	.	.	TRBJ2-5	TGTGCCAGCAGTTACGGTGAGAACCAAGAGACCCAGTACTTC	CASSYGENQETQYF
TRBV5-1	.	TRBD1	TRBJ2-3	TGCGCCAGCAGCTTACTCGGTGACAGGGATTCAGATACGCAGTATTTT	CASSLLGDRDSDTQYF
TRBV7-3	.	.	TRBJ1-1	TGTGCCAGCAGTTCTGGACAGAACACTGAAGCTTTCTTT	CASSSGQNTEAFF
TRBV19	.	TRBD1	TRBJ1-1	TGTGCCAGTAGTCCTCGTCCCGGGACAGGGGTCGGCACTGAAGCTTTCTTT	CASSPRPGTGVGTEAFF
TRBV10-2	.	TRBD1	TRBJ1-4	TGCGCCAGCATGGACAGGGGAGCTAATGAAAAACTGTTTTTT	CASMDRGANEKLFF
TRBV5-1	.	TRBD1	TRBJ1-1	TGCGCCAGCAGCTTGAACAGGGGGCGAACTGAAGCTTTCTTT	CASSLNRGRTEAFF
TRBV5-1	.	TRBD1	TRBJ1-1	TGCGCCAGCAGCTTGGCCTCGGCAGGGGGCCGGAACACTGAAGCTTTCTTT	CASSLASAGGRNTEAFF
TRBV7-6	.	TRBD2	TRBJ2-1	TGTGCCAGCAGCTTAAGACTAGCGGGCGTAGCGAACTCCTACAATGAGCAGTTCTTC	CASSLRLAGVANSYNEQFF
TRBV5-1	.	TRBD2	TRBJ2-1	TGCGCCAGCAGCTCGGGGACTAGCGGGAGCGACGAGCAGTTCTTC	CASSSGTSGSDEQFF